The 2 T cell receptor beta chains below all came from one sample that was sequenced in a study of CD8+CD57+ T cells in acquired aplastic anemia. CDR3 and TCR beta VDJ profiling relied on genomic DNA as the template. Using its own MiXCR run on the reads, TCRdb lists one record per CDR3 protein. The sample includes about 220,000 distinct CDR3 sequences, approximately 35% of them seen just once. Material for sequencing was sorted CD4+, CD8+, or CD8+CD57+ T cells (not recorded which) from PBMCs. These receptor sequences come from a human donor in good health, serving as a control.

This clonotype was picked up many times. The gene calls are TRBV9 and TRBJ2-1; maybe TRBD2 (6 bases). CDR1 is SGDLS, CDR2 YYNGEE, per germline. The V end was cut by 2 bases, the J end by 8 bases, with 11 bases between. The CDR3 covers 13 residues. CDR3 in amino acids: CASSVVTSHEQFF. The CDR3 DNA reads TGTGCCAGCAGCGTCGTGACTAGTCATGAGCAGTTCTTC.

This clonotype was detected many times. The CDR3: CSAARTTYSNQPQHF. The CDR3 DNA sequence: TGCAGTGCTGCTAGGACAACTTATAGCAATCAGCCCCAGCATTTT. The chain joins TRBV20-1 to TRBJ1-5, with D perhaps TRBD1 (5 bases). Germline V CDR1 and CDR2: DFQATT, SNEGSKA (reference sequence). The CDR3 covers 15 residues. V was pared by 5 bases and J by 0 bases, with 14 bases between.